The present entry profiles one T cell receptor (beta chain) with its context. Its antigen is still unknown. This specimen comes from a study of a mutant IDH1 vaccine in newly diagnosed glioma. Study information: The sex distribution of treated patients was 62.5% male and around 38% female, with a mean age of 40.4 years. Previous care, which was radiotherapy, temozolomide, or both, most often involved both.

The assay was immunoSEQ multiplex PCR, and TCRdb's table has in-frame clones only and misses some. The repertoire holds 30,000 or so clones, with 80% to 85% as singletons. Time point specified: week 47, end of study. Mutant IDH1 20-mer peptide, at 300 ug, made up each vaccine dose, with topical imiquimod. Trimming left V 0 bases short and J 7 bases short, with 9 bases between. The germline CDR1 and CDR2 sequences are SGHDN and FVKESK. The CDR3 runs 13 residues. The sequence derives from a man aged 25-40 years with glioma. Source: PBMCs, taken from a glioma patient whose treatment included an IDH1 peptide vaccine. The chain uses TRBV14 and TRBJ1-2; no clear D gene. DNA for the CDR3: TGTGCCAGCAGCCAAGAGGGCTTCGGTGGCTACACCTTC. The encoded protein is CASSQEGFGGYTF.